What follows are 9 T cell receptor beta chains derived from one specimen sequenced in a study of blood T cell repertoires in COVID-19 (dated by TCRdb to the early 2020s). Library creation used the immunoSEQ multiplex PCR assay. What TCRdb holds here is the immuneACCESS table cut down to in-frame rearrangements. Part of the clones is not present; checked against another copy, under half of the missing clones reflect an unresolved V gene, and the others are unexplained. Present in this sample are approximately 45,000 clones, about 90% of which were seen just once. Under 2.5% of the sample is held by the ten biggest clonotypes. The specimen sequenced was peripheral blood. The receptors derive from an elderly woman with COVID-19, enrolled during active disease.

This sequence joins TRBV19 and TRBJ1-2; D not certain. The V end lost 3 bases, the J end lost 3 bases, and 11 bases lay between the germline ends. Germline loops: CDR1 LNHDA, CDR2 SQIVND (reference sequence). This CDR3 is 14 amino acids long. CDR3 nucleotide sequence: TGTGCCAGTAGTATCCTTGGCGGGTACTATGGCTACACCTTC. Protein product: CASSILGGYYGYTF.

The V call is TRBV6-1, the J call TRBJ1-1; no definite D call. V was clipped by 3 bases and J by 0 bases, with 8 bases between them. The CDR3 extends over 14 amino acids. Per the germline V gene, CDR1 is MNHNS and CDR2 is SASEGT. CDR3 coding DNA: TGTGCCAGCAGTGAGGGCAGCCTGAACACTGAAGCTTTCTTT. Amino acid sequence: CASSEGSLNTEAFF.

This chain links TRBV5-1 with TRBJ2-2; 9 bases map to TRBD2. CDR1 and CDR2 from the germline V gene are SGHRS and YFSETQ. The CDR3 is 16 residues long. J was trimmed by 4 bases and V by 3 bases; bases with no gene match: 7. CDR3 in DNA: TGCGCCAGCAGCTGGAACCCTAGCGGGGTCACCGGGGAGCTGTTTTTT. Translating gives CASSWNPSGVTGELFF.

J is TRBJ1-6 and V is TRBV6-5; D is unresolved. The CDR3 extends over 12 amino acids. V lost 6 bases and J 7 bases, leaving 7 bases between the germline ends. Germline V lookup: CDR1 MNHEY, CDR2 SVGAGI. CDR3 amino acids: CASRRPNSPLHF. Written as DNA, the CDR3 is TGTGCCAGCAGGAGGCCAAATTCACCCCTCCACTTT.

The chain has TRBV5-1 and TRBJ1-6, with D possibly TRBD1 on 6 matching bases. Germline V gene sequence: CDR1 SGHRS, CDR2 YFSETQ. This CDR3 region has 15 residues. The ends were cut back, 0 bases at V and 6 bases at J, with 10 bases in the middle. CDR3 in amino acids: CASSLGTASNSPLHF. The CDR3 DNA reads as TGCGCCAGCAGCTTGGGGACAGCGAGTAATTCACCCCTCCACTTT.

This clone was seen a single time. DNA of the CDR3: TGTGCCAGCTCAATAGATCTTCAGGGTTGGCCCCAGCATTTT. Its protein product is CASSIDLQGWPQHF. The chain uses TRBV18 and TRBJ1-5, with D possibly being TRBD1 (5 bases). The germline V and J ends were trimmed by 5 bases and 9 bases, with 17 bases remaining between them. CDR3 size: 14 residues. Germline V gene sequence: CDR1 KGHSH, CDR2 LQKENI.

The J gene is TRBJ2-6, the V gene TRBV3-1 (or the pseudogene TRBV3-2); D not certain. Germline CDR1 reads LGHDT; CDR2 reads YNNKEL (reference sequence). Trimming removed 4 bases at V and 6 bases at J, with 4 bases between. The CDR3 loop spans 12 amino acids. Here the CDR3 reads CASSRAANVLTF. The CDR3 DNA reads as TGTGCCAGCAGCCGCGCGGCCAACGTCCTGACTTTC.

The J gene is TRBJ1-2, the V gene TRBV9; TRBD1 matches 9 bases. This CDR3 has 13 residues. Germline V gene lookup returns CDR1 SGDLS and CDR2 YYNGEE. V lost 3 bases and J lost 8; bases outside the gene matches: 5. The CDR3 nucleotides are TGTGCCAGCAGCGCCACAGGGGGCTGGGGCTACACCTTC. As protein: CASSATGGWGYTF. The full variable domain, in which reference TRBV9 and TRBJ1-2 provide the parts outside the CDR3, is DSGVTQTPKHLITATGQRVTLRCSPRSGDLSVYWYQQSLDQGLQFLIQYYNGEERAKGNILERFSAQQFPDLHSELNLSSLELGDSALYFCASSATGGWGYTFGSGTRLTVV.

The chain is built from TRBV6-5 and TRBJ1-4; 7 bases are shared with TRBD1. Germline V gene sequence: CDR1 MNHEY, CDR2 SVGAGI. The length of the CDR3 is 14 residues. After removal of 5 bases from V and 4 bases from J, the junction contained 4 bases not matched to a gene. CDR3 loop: CASSRTGYNEKLFF. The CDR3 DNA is TGTGCCAGCAGTCGGACAGGTTATAATGAAAAACTGTTTTTT.